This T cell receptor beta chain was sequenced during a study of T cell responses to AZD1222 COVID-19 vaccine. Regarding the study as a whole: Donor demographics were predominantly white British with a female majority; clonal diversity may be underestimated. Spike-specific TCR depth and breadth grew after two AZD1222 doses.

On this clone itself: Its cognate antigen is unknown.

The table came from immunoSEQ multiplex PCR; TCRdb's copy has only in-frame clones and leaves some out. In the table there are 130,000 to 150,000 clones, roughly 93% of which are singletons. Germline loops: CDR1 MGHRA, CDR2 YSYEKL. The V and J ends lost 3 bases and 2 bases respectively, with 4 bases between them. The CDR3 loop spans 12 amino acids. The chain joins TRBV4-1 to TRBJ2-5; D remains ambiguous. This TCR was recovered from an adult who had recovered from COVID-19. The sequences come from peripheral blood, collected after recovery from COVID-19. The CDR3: CASSQEQETQYF. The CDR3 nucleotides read TGCGCCAGCAGCCAGGAACAAGAGACCCAGTACTTC.